This entry lists 30 T cell receptor beta chains sequenced from one sample in a study of shared clonotypes between healthy human individuals. Here immunoSEQ multiplex PCR was the method, and the copy in TCRdb shows in-frame clones only, minus some. This table holds 850,000 to 1,100,000 clones, about 72% found once. Sequencing was carried out using memory CD4+ T cells from PBMCs. Sample subset: CD45RA-negative fraction. Receptors originate from a man aged 18 to 29 in good health. Some clones in this sample may be carry-over from other donors' samples.

The V and J genes are TRBV27 and TRBJ1-5; weak D call: TRBD1 (6 bases). V was trimmed by 4 bases and J by 4 bases, leaving 14 bases between them. This CDR3 is built from 15 residues. Germline loops: CDR1 MNHEY, CDR2 SMNVEV (reference sequence). CDR3 region: CASSSSGTSNQPQHF. The CDR3 DNA follows: TGTGCCAGCAGTTCCTCCGGGACAAGTAATCAGCCCCAGCATTTT.

In this sample, this clone turned up once. This rearrangement joins TRBV28 to TRBJ1-3; possible D gene TRBD1, 5 bases. Germline V gene data show CDR1 as MDHEN and CDR2 as SYDVKM. Trimming pared 10 bases from V and 3 bases from J, leaving 13 bases between. The CDR3 covers 13 residues. CDR3 protein: CATRGTHGNTIYF. CDR3 sequence (DNA): TGTGCCACCCGGGGGACGCATGGAAACACCATATATTTT.

The CDR3 region has the DNA TGTGCCAGCAGCTCCCCGCCCGATAATGGCTACACCTTC. Its protein is CASSSPPDNGYTF. The J gene is TRBJ1-2, the V gene TRBV11-2; D remains unclear. Germline CDR1 SGHAT, CDR2 FQNNGV. This CDR3 contains 13 residues. Trimming stripped 4 bases from V and 6 bases from J, with 12 bases between.

V is TRBV4-3 and J is TRBJ1-5; D may be TRBD1 (6 bases). The CDR3 covers 16 residues. Germline lookup yields CDR1 LGHNA and CDR2 YSLEER. Trimming took off 1 base at V and 4 bases at J, with 14 bases between the two ends. The CDR3 sequence is CASSQGWGRGNQPQHF. The CDR3 DNA reads as TGCGCCAGCAGCCAAGGGTGGGGGAGGGGGAATCAGCCCCAGCATTTT.

The CDR3 reads CSVDGADTQYF. For the CDR3, the DNA is TGCAGCGTTGATGGTGCAGATACGCAGTATTTT. The chain uses TRBV29-1 and TRBJ2-3; D is unclear. The ends were cut back, 3 bases at V and 4 bases at J, with 5 bases in the middle. The CDR3 has 11 residues. The germline gives CDR1 SQVTM, CDR2 ANQGSEA.

V usage is TRBV6-1 and J usage is TRBJ1-2, with 7 bases lining up with TRBD1. Trimming at V came to 11 bases and at J to 2 bases, leaving 5 bases not matched to a gene. This CDR3 has 12 amino acids. CDR1 is MNHNS and CDR2 is SASEGT in the germline V gene. The CDR3 sequence is CAGQDRNYGYTF. CDR3 coding DNA: TGTGCCGGTCAGGACAGGAACTATGGCTACACCTTC.

The V and J genes are TRBV28 and TRBJ1-2, with 7 bases lining up with TRBD1. The CDR3 runs 13 residues. The V segment lost 9 bases and the J segment 5 bases; nucleotides outside the gene matches: 9. Germline CDR1 and CDR2: MDHEN and SYDVKM. The CDR3 coding sequence is TGTGCCAGTCGTGAGGGACAGAGGTATGGCTACACCTTC. Protein sequence: CASREGQRYGYTF.

The rearrangement links TRBV28 to TRBJ2-5; D not resolved. The CDR3 has 16 amino acids. Germline V gene lookup returns CDR1 MDHEN and CDR2 SYDVKM. The V end was cut by 6 bases, the J end by 4 bases, with 21 bases between. The CDR3 DNA is TGTGCCAGCAGGCGCGTTTGGCTAGACATCGGAGAGACCCAGTACTTC. This sequence encodes CASRRVWLDIGETQYF.

V gene TRBV10-3 combines with J gene TRBJ2-7, with a tentative D call TRBD2 (5 bases). The CDR3 is 12 amino acids. In germline, CDR1 is ENHRY, CDR2 SYGVKD. The V end was cut by 10 bases, the J end by 2 bases, with 12 bases between. CDR3 nucleotides: TGTGCCACCGCCCCCGGGACCTACGAGCAGTACTTC. Translated, it gives CATAPGTYEQYF.

Only a few counts were recorded for this clone. Other DNA sequences in the same sample also yield this CDR3. This chain uses TRBV2 with TRBJ2-1; no clear D gene. Trimming removed 2 bases from V and 0 bases from J, with 5 bases in between. The CDR3 extends over 14 amino acids. Germline CDR1 is SNHLY and CDR2 is FYNNEI. CDR3 protein: CASSERSSYNEQFF. As DNA, the CDR3 is TGTGCCAGCAGTGAACGGAGCTCCTACAATGAGCAGTTCTTC.

This chain links TRBV28 with TRBJ2-1, with D maybe TRBD2 (5 bases). CDR1 is MDHEN, CDR2 SYDVKM, per germline. This CDR3 region has 15 residues. Trimming took off 2 bases at V and 7 bases at J, with 15 bases between the two ends. The CDR3 DNA follows: TGTGCCAGCAGTTTACGGGGTAGTCTATCAAATGAGCAGTTCTTC. Its protein is CASSLRGSLSNEQFF.

The chain links TRBV11-2 to TRBJ2-3; perhaps D is TRBD1 or TRBD2 (6 bases each). Germline V gene lookup returns CDR1 SGHAT and CDR2 FQNNGV. The CDR3 sequence is 15 residues long. V was shortened by 1 base and J by 4 bases, with 12 bases between the two germline ends. CDR3 in DNA: TGTGCCAGCAGCTTAGTGGGGGGCCTCGCAGATACGCAGTATTTT. Translated, it gives CASSLVGGLADTQYF.

A few counts support this clone. This chain's CDR3 is CARPKVTGNTEAFF. In nucleotides, the CDR3 is TGTGCCAGACCGAAAGTAACAGGGAACACTGAAGCTTTCTTT. This rearrangement joins TRBV21-1 to TRBJ1-1; no DNA check was done on the table's D call, TRBD1. TRBV21-1 is labeled a pseudogene. The CDR3 extends over 14 amino acids.

This chain connects TRBV5-1 to TRBJ1-3, with TRBD1 identical over 7 bases. From germline, CDR1 is SGHRS and CDR2 YFSETQ. This CDR3 spans 16 amino acids. V lost 4 bases to trimming and J lost 0 bases; unmatched junction nucleotides: 7. As DNA, the CDR3 is TGCGCCAGCAGCCTCCAAGACAGGGCCTCTGGAAACACCATATATTTT. It codes for CASSLQDRASGNTIYF.

The rearrangement links TRBV5-6 to TRBJ2-5; 7 nucleotides line up with TRBD1. The CDR3 is 16 residues long. Germline loops: CDR1 SGHDT, CDR2 YYEEEE. With 1 base clipped from V and 5 bases from J, the junction kept 11 bases outside the gene matches. CDR3 protein: CASSLYGAGGRETQYF. Here the CDR3 DNA reads TGTGCCAGCAGCTTGTATGGGGCAGGGGGTAGGGAGACCCAGTACTTC.

V is TRBV7-3 and J is TRBJ2-1; TRBD2 matches at 13 bases. This CDR3 has 20 residues. Trimming at V came to 5 bases and at J to 5 bases, leaving 18 bases not matched to a gene. Germline loops: CDR1 SGHTA, CDR2 FQGTGA. The CDR3 coding sequence is TGTGCCAGCAGCCCCGCGGGACTAGCGGGAATTGGGAGAGGGAACAATGAGCAGTTCTTC. Amino acid sequence: CASSPAGLAGIGRGNNEQFF. The whole variable domain, remainder taken from reference TRBV7-3 and TRBJ2-1, is GAGVSQTPSNKVTEKGKYVELRCDPISGHTALYWYRQSLGQGPEFLIYFQGTGAADDSGLPNDRFFAVRPEGSVSTLKIQRTERGDSAVYLCASSPAGLAGIGRGNNEQFFGPGTRLTVL.

This clone was counted between two and nine times. Other DNA sequences in this sample translate to the same CDR3. This rearrangement joins TRBV28 to TRBJ2-2; weak D call: TRBD1 (6 bases). Trimming pared 1 base from V and 2 bases from J, leaving 8 bases between. CDR1 is MDHEN and CDR2 is SYDVKM in the germline V gene. The CDR3 is made up of 15 amino acids. The CDR3 region has the DNA TGTGCCAGCAGTTTATCAGGGGCTAACACCGGGGAGCTGTTTTTT. This sequence encodes CASSLSGANTGELFF.

The chain recombines TRBV4-2 with TRBJ1-2, with TRBD1 identical over 7 bases. Germline V lookup: CDR1 LGHNA, CDR2 YNFKEQ. V dropped 1 base and J dropped 3; count of bases not matched to a gene: 11. The CDR3 spans 17 residues. The CDR3 sequence: CASSQGAGGTKDYGYTF. The CDR3 DNA reads as TGTGCCAGCAGCCAAGGGGCAGGGGGAACAAAAGACTATGGCTACACCTTC.

The J gene is TRBJ2-1, the V gene TRBV4-2, with TRBD2 as a possible D gene (7 bases). Trimming pared 1 base from V and 7 bases from J, leaving 17 bases between. The CDR3 length is 16 residues. The germline V gene encodes CDR1 LGHNA and CDR2 YNFKEQ. The CDR3 protein is CASSQVGRGGANEQFF. In DNA, the CDR3 is TGTGCCAGCAGCCAAGTCGGCAGGGGAGGGGCTAATGAGCAGTTCTTC.

As concerns this clone: At the DNA level, this CDR3 is encoded by other sequences in the same sample as well. V gene TRBV18 combines with J gene TRBJ2-2, with 7 bases matching TRBD1. Per germline, CDR1 KGHSH and CDR2 LQKENI. With V trimmed by 5 bases and J by 2 bases, 2 bases remained unmatched. The CDR3 has 14 residues. The CDR3 nucleotides read TGTGCCAGCTCAGGGACAGTCAACACCGGGGAGCTGTTTTTT. The encoded protein is CASSGTVNTGELFF.

The rearrangement uses TRBV7-2 and TRBJ1-1; D not resolved. Germline V gene data show CDR1 as SGHTA and CDR2 as FQGNSA. The CDR3 covers 12 residues. V lost 8 bases and J lost 0, with 7 bases in between. CDR3 bases: TGTGCCAGCCGGACGGTGAACACTGAAGCTTTCTTT. The encoded protein is CASRTVNTEAFF.

This chain connects TRBV11-1 to TRBJ2-5; D is unresolved. The CDR3 extends over 14 amino acids. Germline V gene sequence: CDR1 SGHAT, CDR2 FQDESV (reference sequence). The V gene lost 3 bases and the J gene lost 9 bases, with 17 bases spanning the gap. DNA for the CDR3: TGTGCCAGCAGCTTGTTGGCCACCATCTCGCCCCAGTACTTC. Protein: CASSLLATISPQYF.

V and J are TRBV29-1 and TRBJ1-2, with D perhaps matching TRBD1 (5 bases). Trimming cost V 7 bases and J 3 bases, with 12 bases left between them. The CDR3 contains 12 residues. Germline-derived CDR1 and CDR2 are SQVTM and ANQGSEA. The CDR3 bases are TGCAGCGGTGCGTGGGGGGACTATGGCTACACCTTC. Amino acids: CSGAWGDYGYTF.

Note on this clone: The sample carries other DNA sequences with the same CDR3. The V and J genes are TRBV6-1 and TRBJ2-7, with 8 bases that match TRBD1. The length of the CDR3 is 13 residues. Trimming at V came to 6 bases and at J to 3 bases, leaving 4 bases not matched to a gene. Germline V gives CDR1 MNHNS, CDR2 SASEGT. CDR3 region: CASRGTGVYEQYF. The CDR3 DNA sequence: TGTGCCAGCAGGGGGACAGGCGTCTACGAGCAGTACTTC.

The chain combines TRBV5-6 with TRBJ2-1; 9 bases agree with TRBD2. Trimming removed 0 bases from V and 3 bases from J; junction bases left unmatched: 10. Germline CDR1 reads SGHDT; CDR2 reads YYEEEE. The CDR3 sequence is 18 residues long. The CDR3 loop is CASSLGYLGGRGYNEQFF. The CDR3 coding sequence is TGTGCCAGCAGCTTGGGGTATTTAGGCGGGAGGGGCTACAATGAGCAGTTCTTC.

On this clone itself: Other nucleotide sequences in the sample specify the same CDR3. The chain has TRBV7-9 and TRBJ2-2, with TRBD2 as a possible D gene (6 bases). CDR1 is SEHNR and CDR2 is FQNEAQ in the germline V gene (reference sequence). Between the trimmed V and J ends, which lost 1 base and 8 bases, there was a span of 8 bases. The CDR3 covers 13 residues. This CDR3 reads CASSLGGVGELFF. In nucleotides, the CDR3 is TGTGCCAGCAGCTTAGGCGGGGTAGGGGAGCTGTTTTTT.

The chain uses TRBV6-5 and TRBJ1-1, with D unclear. The germline V and J ends were trimmed by 7 bases and 6 bases, with 12 bases remaining between them. The CDR3 sequence is 12 residues long. From germline, CDR1 is MNHEY and CDR2 SVGAGI. CDR3 protein: CASTAGYAEAFF. The CDR3 coding sequence is TGTGCCAGCACCGCGGGGTACGCTGAAGCTTTCTTT.

The CDR3 nucleotides are TGCAGCGTTAACGAACGAGGGCTTACGGGGACCTACGAGCAGTACTTC. Encoded protein: CSVNERGLTGTYEQYF. The rearrangement uses TRBV29-1 and TRBJ2-5, with D tentatively TRBD2 (5 bases). The assigned J gene may be wrong: the sequence end matches TRBJ2-7 better. Germline V gives CDR1 SQVTM, CDR2 ANQGSEA. This CDR3 spans 16 amino acids.

The chain recombines TRBV28 with TRBJ2-7; D is tentatively TRBD1 or TRBD2 (5 bases each). V gave up 5 bases and J gave up 6 bases, with 20 bases separating them. From germline, CDR1 is MDHEN and CDR2 SYDVKM. The CDR3 length is 15 residues. CDR3 coding DNA: TGTGCCAGCAGTACTCCGGGACGGTTCATTCCCGAGCAGTACTTC. It codes for CASSTPGRFIPEQYF.

The chain couples TRBV5-1 to TRBJ2-5; TRBD1 agrees at 8 bases. The CDR3 is 16 amino acids. The V segment lost 4 bases and the J segment 3 bases; nucleotides outside the gene matches: 11. CDR1 is SGHRS, CDR2 YFSETQ, per germline. The CDR3 DNA follows: TGCGCCAGCAGCCCCTGGACAGGGAGGTCAGAAGAGACCCAGTACTTC. Residues: CASSPWTGRSEETQYF. The full variable domain, completed using reference TRBV5-1 and TRBJ2-5, is KAGVTQTPRYLIKTRGQQVTLSCSPISGHRSVSWYQQTPGQGLQFLFEYFSETQRNKGNFPGRFSGRQFSNSRSEMNVSTLELGDSALYLCASSPWTGRSEETQYFGPGTRLLVL.